What follows are 23 T cell receptor beta chains derived from one specimen sequenced in a study of neoadjuvant anti-PD-1 for oral cavity cancer (dated by TCRdb to 2020 to 2022). The library was generated by the immunoSEQ multiplex PCR assay. This is the immuneACCESS table as TCRdb keeps it, with only in-frame sequences that have V and J called. A part of the clones is gone; compared with another copy, unresolved V genes explain less than half, and the rest is unexplained. The sample data list around 13,000 clones, and roughly four fifths of these were observed just once. The biggest ten clones account for 2% to 2.5% of the sample. The time point label here, explained by the study, means: after neoadjuvant nivolumab, at surgical resection. The source material was PBMCs, sampled after nivolumab (anti-PD-1) treatment. The source is a person aged 35-79 years with oral cavity squamous cell carcinoma.

The chain carries TRBV9 and TRBJ2-1; 8 bases are a match to TRBD2. This CDR3 is built from 16 residues. CDR1 is SGDLS, CDR2 YYNGEE, per germline. J gave up 3 bases and V 4 bases, and 9 bases lay outside the gene matches. The DNA of the CDR3 is TGTGCCAGCAGCCCCCGCCTAGCGGGCTTCTACAATGAGCAGTTCTTC. Protein: CASSPRLAGFYNEQFF.

The chain uses TRBV2 and TRBJ1-1; TRBD1 matches at 7 bases. This CDR3 comprises 12 residues. CDR1 is SNHLY and CDR2 is FYNNEI in the germline V gene. The V segment lost 4 bases and the J segment 10 bases; nucleotides outside the gene matches: 6. In nucleotides, the CDR3 is TGTGCCAGCAGTGTTGACAGGGTTGTAGCTTTCTTT. It encodes CASSVDRVVAFF.

This chain links TRBV2 with TRBJ1-5; TRBD1 might be the D (6 bases). Deletions cut 8 bases from V and 2 bases from J, with 22 bases between. The germline V gene has CDR1 SNHLY and CDR2 FYNNEI. The CDR3 runs 17 residues. In nucleotides, the CDR3 is TGTGCCAGCGAACCCTACAAGGGGGGGAGAGGCAATCAGCCCCAGCATTTT. Protein sequence: CASEPYKGGRGNQPQHF.

The genes are TRBV5-1 and TRBJ1-3; D gene ambiguous. The germline gives CDR1 SGHRS, CDR2 YFSETQ. The CDR3 totals 16 residues. V was shortened by 1 base and J by 0 bases, with 11 bases between the two germline ends. Written as DNA, the CDR3 is TGCGCCAGCAGCTTGAGTCCGGGGAACTCTGGAAACACCATATATTTT. Its translation is CASSLSPGNSGNTIYF.

This chain joins TRBV29-1 and TRBJ1-1, with TRBD1 as a possible D gene (5 bases). CDR3 length equals 13 residues. Trimming shortened V by 3 bases and J by 0 bases, and 8 bases separated the two germline ends. CDR1 and CDR2 from the germline V gene are SQVTM and ANQGSEA. The CDR3 DNA reads TGCAGCGTTGAGAGACAGTTGAACACTGAAGCTTTCTTT. This gives the protein CSVERQLNTEAFF.

This chain uses TRBV15 with TRBJ1-1; 7 positions agree with TRBD1. The junction had 10 bases not matched to a gene; V was cut back by 3 bases and J by 6 bases. Looked up from germline, CDR1 is LNHNV and CDR2 is YYDKDF (reference sequence). The CDR3 is 15 amino acids. CDR3 sequence reads: CATSSQGGMLSEAFF. The CDR3 DNA reads TGTGCCACCAGCAGTCAGGGGGGGATGTTGTCTGAAGCTTTCTTT.

This clone was seen a handful of times. J is TRBJ2-7 and V is TRBV19; D gene unclear. V lost 5 bases and J 2 bases, leaving 16 bases between the germline ends. This CDR3 spans 15 amino acids. Germline V gene lookup returns CDR1 LNHDA and CDR2 SQIVND (reference sequence). CDR3 region: CASSSDTPPTYEQYF. The DNA for the CDR3 is TGTGCCAGTAGTTCCGACACCCCTCCTACCTACGAGCAGTACTTC.

This chain joins TRBV9 and TRBJ2-3, with 13 nucleotides matching TRBD2. The CDR3 runs to 17 residues. With 0 bases clipped from V and 5 bases from J, the junction kept 6 bases outside the gene matches. Germline values: CDR1 SGDLS, CDR2 YYNGEE. Here the CDR3 DNA reads TGTGCCAGCAGCGTAGGCACTAGCGGGGGGGCAAGAGATACGCAGTATTTT. It yields the protein CASSVGTSGGARDTQYF.

The rearrangement joins TRBV5-1 to TRBJ1-2; D remains ambiguous. The CDR3 totals 15 residues. The germline CDR1 and CDR2 sequences are SGHRS and YFSETQ. Trimming left V 0 bases short and J 0 bases short, with 9 bases between. The CDR3 nucleotides are TGCGCCAGCAGCTTGGATTCAGGAGCTAACTATGGCTACACCTTC. Amino acids: CASSLDSGANYGYTF.

The chain recombines TRBV27 with TRBJ2-7; 9 positions agree with TRBD1. Germline V gene data show CDR1 as MNHEY and CDR2 as SMNVEV (reference sequence). The CDR3 covers 16 residues. The V and J ends lost 5 bases and 0 bases, in that order; junction bases with no gene match: 8. CDR3 residues: CASSPGTGRSSYEQYF. The DNA for the CDR3 is TGTGCCAGCAGTCCCGGGACAGGGAGGAGCTCCTACGAGCAGTACTTC.

The gene calls are TRBV27 and TRBJ2-7; D unclear. Trimming removed 0 bases at V and 0 bases at J, with 12 bases between. Germline V gene data show CDR1 as MNHEY and CDR2 as SMNVEV (reference sequence). The CDR3 extends over 16 amino acids. The CDR3 DNA follows: TGTGCCAGCAGTTTATCGGCCAGCCTCGCCTCCTACGAGCAGTACTTC. It yields the protein CASSLSASLASYEQYF.

The V and J genes are TRBV13 and TRBJ1-1, with D uncertain. Germline values: CDR1 PRHDT, CDR2 FYEKMQ (reference sequence). Trimming shortened V by 3 bases and J by 1 base, and 18 bases separated the two germline ends. The CDR3 runs to 17 residues. This chain's CDR3 is CASSFMGWPGRNTEAFF. CDR3 bases: TGTGCCAGCAGCTTCATGGGGTGGCCAGGCCGGAACACTGAAGCTTTCTTT.

The rearrangement links TRBV4-1 to TRBJ1-2; 10 nucleotides line up with TRBD1. Germline V gene sequence: CDR1 MGHRA, CDR2 YSYEKL. The CDR3 has 16 amino acids. V gave up 5 bases and J gave up 4 bases; unmatched junction bases: 10. The chain's CDR3 is CASSKPGTGDPYGYTF. The CDR3 DNA sequence: TGCGCCAGCAGCAAACCCGGGACAGGGGATCCCTATGGCTACACCTTC.

The chain links TRBV7-6 to TRBJ2-5; D may correspond to TRBD1 or TRBD2 (5 bases each). The CDR3 is 14 amino acids. V was shortened by 3 bases and J by 4 bases, with 12 bases between the two germline ends. CDR1 and CDR2 from the germline V gene are SGHVS and FNYEAQ. As DNA, the CDR3 is TGTGCCAGCAGCTTCGTTGGGGGTTCAGAGACCCAGTACTTC. Encoded protein: CASSFVGGSETQYF. The whole variable domain, remainder taken from reference TRBV7-6 and TRBJ2-5, is GAGVSQSPRYKVTKRGQDVALRCDPISGHVSLYWYRQALGQGPEFLTYFNYEAQQDKSGLPNDRFSAERPEGSISTLTIQRTEQRDSAMYRCASSFVGGSETQYFGPGTRLLVL.

The chain couples TRBV27 to TRBJ2-7; TRBD1 agrees at 10 bases. V lost 10 bases to trimming and J lost 0 bases; unmatched junction nucleotides: 15. This CDR3 has 17 residues. Germline lookup yields CDR1 MNHEY and CDR2 SMNVEV (reference sequence). CDR3 loop: CANSDRGIPLSSYEQYF. The CDR3 DNA sequence: TGTGCCAACTCGGACAGGGGGATACCCTTGAGCTCCTACGAGCAGTACTTC.

The rearrangement joins TRBV4-1 to TRBJ1-2; D ambiguous. CDR1 is MGHRA, CDR2 YSYEKL, per germline. CDR3 size: 16 residues. V lost 0 bases to trimming and J lost 7 bases, with 18 bases between them. The CDR3 here is CASSQDPAGSRFGYTF. Here the CDR3 DNA reads TGCGCCAGCAGCCAAGATCCTGCTGGCAGTCGCTTTGGCTACACCTTC.

The rearrangement joins TRBV9 to TRBJ2-5; D assignment may be TRBD1 or TRBD2 (5 bases each). The CDR3 sequence is 14 residues long. V was cut by 7 bases and J by 5 bases, with 18 bases left in between. Germline CDR1 is SGDLS and CDR2 is YYNGEE. This CDR3 reads CASLPPGRPETQYF. CDR3 DNA: TGTGCCAGCCTACCTCCGGGGCGCCCCGAGACCCAGTACTTC.

The genes are TRBV19 and TRBJ2-5, with D maybe TRBD2 (5 bases). Trimming removed 7 bases at V and 2 bases at J, with 20 bases between. There are 16 residues in the CDR3. Looked up from germline, CDR1 is LNHDA and CDR2 is SQIVND (reference sequence). The CDR3, as DNA: TGTGCCAGTAAAACCGGGGTCGTCGACACGCAAGAGACCCAGTACTTC. It encodes CASKTGVVDTQETQYF.

The chain uses TRBV18 and TRBJ2-3; 7 nucleotides match TRBD1. Germline CDR1 reads KGHSH; CDR2 reads LQKENI. The CDR3 contains 13 residues. The junction had 8 bases not matched to a gene; V was cut back by 3 bases and J by 11 bases. The chain's CDR3 is CASSPARDSEQYF. Here the CDR3 DNA reads TGTGCCAGCTCACCTGCCCGGGACAGCGAGCAGTATTTT. Supplemented by reference TRBV18 and TRBJ2-3, the full variable domain reads NAGVMQNPRHLVRRRGQEARLRCSPMKGHSHVYWYRQLPEEGLKFMVYLQKENIIDESGMPKERFSAEFPKEGPSILRIQQVVRGDSAAYFCASSPARDSEQYFGPGTRLTVL.

The chain joins TRBV27 to TRBJ2-7; TRBD1 matches at 10 bases. In germline, CDR1 is MNHEY, CDR2 SMNVEV (reference sequence). Trimming cost V 6 bases and J 2 bases; bases outside gene matches: 16. The CDR3 length is 18 residues. The CDR3 loop is CASRPDRGLGPPTYEQYF. CDR3 nucleotides: TGTGCCAGCAGGCCGGACAGGGGGTTGGGGCCCCCAACCTACGAGCAGTACTTC.

J is TRBJ1-2 and V is TRBV30; the D gene is possibly TRBD1 (5 bases). The CDR3 extends over 20 amino acids. Germline assignment: CDR1 GTSNPN and CDR2 SVGIG (reference sequence). Trimming stripped 3 bases from V and 3 bases from J, with 32 bases between. This chain's CDR3 is CAWSRRSWVGSMGLDYGYTF. The DNA for the CDR3 is TGTGCCTGGAGCCGGCGTAGCTGGGTGGGGAGTATGGGACTCGACTATGGCTACACCTTC.

The chain combines TRBV28 with TRBJ2-7, with D perhaps TRBD1 (5 bases). V shed 7 bases and J shed 1 base, with 11 bases lying between them. This CDR3 spans 13 amino acids. Looked up from germline, CDR1 is MDHEN and CDR2 is SYDVKM. The CDR3 sequence is CASNWGSSYEQYF. CDR3 nucleotides: TGTGCCAGCAACTGGGGCAGTTCCTACGAGCAGTACTTC.

This rearrangement joins TRBV7-2 to TRBJ1-2; TRBD1 agrees at 7 bases. The CDR3 covers 15 residues. The trim removed 1 base at V and 4 bases at J, leaving 6 bases unmatched. Germline V lookup: CDR1 SGHTA, CDR2 FQGNSA. The CDR3 nucleotides are TGTGCCAGCAGCTTAGGCTCGGACAGGATCTATGGCTACACCTTC. Its protein product is CASSLGSDRIYGYTF.